This TCR beta chain was found in a study of response to subunit inactivated influenza vaccine. As regards this clonotype: Its target is not known.

The CDR3 totals 20 residues. Trimming took off 1 base at V and 0 bases at J, with 19 bases between the two ends. General study results and limits: The authors suggested that few new T cells are recruited per seasonal influenza vaccination.

TCRdb used MiXCR to reprocess the RT-PCR reads, holding one entry per CDR3 protein. Counted here are a few hundred thousand distinct CDR3 sequences, approximately 14% occurring once; the ten biggest clones make up over 8.5%. The sample was PBMCs from blood, taken roughly 12 days after vaccination. The TCR sequence derives from a man aged 50-59 years who received an inactivated influenza vaccine. V is TRBV12-3 or TRBV12-4 and J is TRBJ2-6, with D perhaps matching TRBD1 (5 bases). CDR3 residues: CASSLGTLHRIFSGANVLTF. The CDR3 DNA sequence: TGTGCCAGCAGTTTAGGGACACTTCACAGGATATTCTCTGGGGCCAACGTCCTGACTTTC.